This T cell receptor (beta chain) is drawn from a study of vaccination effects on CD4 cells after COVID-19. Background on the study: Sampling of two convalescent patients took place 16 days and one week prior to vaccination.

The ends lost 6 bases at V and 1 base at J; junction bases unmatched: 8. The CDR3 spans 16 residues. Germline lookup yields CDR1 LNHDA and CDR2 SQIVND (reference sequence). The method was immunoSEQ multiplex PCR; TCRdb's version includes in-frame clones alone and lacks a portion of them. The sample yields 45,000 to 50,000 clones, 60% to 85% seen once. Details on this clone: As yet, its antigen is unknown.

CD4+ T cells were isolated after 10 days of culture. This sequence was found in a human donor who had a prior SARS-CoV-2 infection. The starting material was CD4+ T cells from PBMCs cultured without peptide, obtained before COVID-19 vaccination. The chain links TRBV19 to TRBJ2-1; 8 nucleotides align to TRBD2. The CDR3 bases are TGTGCCAGTAGGCGGACTAGCCGGGGGTCCTACAATGAGCAGTTCTTC. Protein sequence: CASRRTSRGSYNEQFF. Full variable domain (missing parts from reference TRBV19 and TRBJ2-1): DGGITQSPKYLFRKEGQNVTLSCEQNLNHDAMYWYRQDPGQGLRLIYYSQIVNDFQKGDIAEGYSVSREKKESFPLTVTSAQKNPTAFYLCASRRTSRGSYNEQFFGPGTRLTVL.